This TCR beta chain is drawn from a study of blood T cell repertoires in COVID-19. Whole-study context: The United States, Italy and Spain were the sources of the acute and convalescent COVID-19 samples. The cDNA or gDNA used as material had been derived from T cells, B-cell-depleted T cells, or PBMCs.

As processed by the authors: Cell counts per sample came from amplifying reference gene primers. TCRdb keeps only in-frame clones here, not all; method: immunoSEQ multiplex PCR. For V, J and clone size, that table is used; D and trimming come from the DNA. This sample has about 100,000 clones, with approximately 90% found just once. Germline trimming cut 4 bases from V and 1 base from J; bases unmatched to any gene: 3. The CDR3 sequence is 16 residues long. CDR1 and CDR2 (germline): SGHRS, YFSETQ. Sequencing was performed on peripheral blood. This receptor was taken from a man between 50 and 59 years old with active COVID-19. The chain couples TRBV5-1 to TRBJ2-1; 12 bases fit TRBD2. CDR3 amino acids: CASSMGLAGSYNEQFF. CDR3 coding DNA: TGCGCCAGCAGCATGGGACTAGCGGGTTCCTACAATGAGCAGTTCTTC.